Below are 3 T cell receptor beta chains sequenced from a single sample in a study of regulatory T cells in long-lasting Graves disease. The time point denotes: newly diagnosed GD, antithyroid drugs for less than 3 months. The TCR library used RNA extracted from PBMCs. Arm-PCR with iRepertoire HTBI primers amplified the CDR3 regions for these TCR beta libraries. TCRdb re-derived calls from the multiplex PCR reads in MiXCR, one entry per CDR3 protein. The sample lists 550,000 to 700,000 distinct CDR3 sequences, 16% occurring once. These data are also associated with another study on T cells in Graves' hyperthyroidism and ophthalmopathy.

The sequencing here drew on peripheral blood mononuclear cells (PBMCs), taken at new diagnosis, from a patient treated with antithyroid drugs. The origin of the receptors is a man aged 18 to 30 with Graves disease.

In the case of this clonotype: A much larger clone sits a single nucleotide away, making a read error possible. The chain couples TRBV27 to TRBJ2-7; a possible D gene is TRBD2 (5 bases). The CDR3 runs 14 residues. CDR1 is MNHEY, CDR2 SMNVEV, per germline (reference sequence). The CDR3 region has the DNA TGTGCCAGCCGTTTAGGAGGAGCACCCTACGAGCAGTACTTC. It translates to CASRLGGAPYEQYF.

For this clonotype: It may be a read error: a sequence one base away is much more abundant. The CDR3 ends on some other residue instead of the conserved phenylalanine or tryptophan, so this is likely a read error. The chain couples TRBV6-5 to TRBJ2-1; the match to TRBD2 covers 10 bases. Germline V gene lookup returns CDR1 MNHEY and CDR2 SVGAGI. Trimming cost V 4 bases and J 2 bases; bases outside gene matches: 8. The CDR3 loop spans 17 amino acids. CDR3 in amino acids: CASSLVSGRPAYNEQFL. The CDR3 DNA reads as TGTGCCAGCAGTTTAGTTAGCGGGAGGCCCGCCTACAATGAGCAGTTCCTC.

This clonotype came up a few times. This sequence joins TRBV7-9 and TRBJ1-4; maybe TRBD1 (5 bases). Germline V lookup: CDR1 SEHNR, CDR2 FQNEAQ (reference sequence). Deletions cut 3 bases from V and 7 bases from J, with 12 bases between. The CDR3 sequence is 14 residues long. The CDR3 nucleotides are TGTGCCAGCAGCTTCGGGGCCGAGGGTGAAAAACTGTTTTTT. Translation: CASSFGAEGEKLFF.